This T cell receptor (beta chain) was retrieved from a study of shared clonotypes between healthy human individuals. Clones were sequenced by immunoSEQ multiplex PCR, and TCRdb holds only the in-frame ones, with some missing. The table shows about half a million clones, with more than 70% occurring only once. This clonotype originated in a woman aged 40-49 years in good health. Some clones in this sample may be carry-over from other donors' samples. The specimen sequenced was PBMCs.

CDR3 residues: CAWSVTSRPGTDTQYF. CDR3 nucleotide sequence: TGTGCCTGGAGTGTAACTTCCAGGCCGGGCACAGATACGCAGTATTTT. The chain joins TRBV30 to TRBJ2-3; no firm D call. Per the germline V gene, CDR1 is GTSNPN and CDR2 is SVGIG (reference sequence). The V gene lost 0 bases and the J gene lost 1 base, with 14 bases spanning the gap. The CDR3 consists of 16 residues.